The 4 T cell receptor beta chains given below trace back to one sample, sequenced in a study of blood T cell repertoires in COVID-19 (TCRdb year 2020). Libraries were constructed by the immunoSEQ multiplex PCR assay. TCRdb holds this immuneACCESS table with in-frame rearrangements only. Some clones are missing; in checked studies, unresolved V genes explain under half, and the rest has no known cause. The sample contains some 200,000 clones, more than 75% of them found a single time. The ten largest clones represent 4.5% to 5.5% of the sample. Material for sequencing was peripheral blood. These receptors all stem from a woman in her 70s with COVID-19, enrolled during active disease.

This rearrangement joins TRBV14 to TRBJ2-1; a weak D match, TRBD1 (6 bases). This CDR3 comprises 14 residues. Trimming took off 2 bases at V and 6 bases at J, with 11 bases between the two ends. The germline CDR1 and CDR2 sequences are SGHDN and FVKESK. The CDR3 DNA follows: TGTGCCAGCAGCCAACAGGGGACGGTCAATGAGCAGTTCTTC. This codes for CASSQQGTVNEQFF. The variable domain in full, with the rest retrieved from reference TRBV14 and TRBJ2-1, is EAGVTQFPSHSVIEKGQTVTLRCDPISGHDNLYWYRRVMGKEIKFLLHFVKESKQDESGMPNNRFLAERTGGTYSTLKVQPAELEDSGVYFCASSQQGTVNEQFFGPGTRLTVL.

CDR3 in amino acids: CASSSSLDRENTEAFF. CDR3 bases: TGCGCCAGCAGCTCCTCCTTAGACAGGGAGAACACTGAAGCTTTCTTT. The chain uses TRBV5-1 and TRBJ1-1; 7 nucleotides agree with TRBD1. CDR1 and CDR2 (germline): SGHRS, YFSETQ. The CDR3 is 16 residues long. The trim removed 3 bases at V and 1 base at J, leaving 9 bases unmatched.

The chain joins TRBV5-1 to TRBJ2-5, with a possible D match to TRBD1 (5 bases). The CDR3 extends over 13 amino acids. CDR1 and CDR2 from the germline V gene are SGHRS and YFSETQ. Trimming removed 4 bases from V and 1 base from J, with 8 bases in between. DNA of the CDR3: TGCGCCAGCAGCGTGACAGCCCAAGAGACCCAGTACTTC. This sequence encodes CASSVTAQETQYF.

The gene calls are TRBV5-4 and TRBJ1-2; perhaps TRBD1 as D (5 bases). The V and J ends lost 0 bases and 0 bases respectively, with 9 bases between them. CDR3 length equals 15 residues. Germline V gene sequence: CDR1 SGHNT, CDR2 YYREEE (reference sequence). The CDR3 spells CASSLAGLTNYGYTF. DNA of the CDR3: TGTGCCAGCAGCTTGGCAGGGTTAACTAACTATGGCTACACCTTC.